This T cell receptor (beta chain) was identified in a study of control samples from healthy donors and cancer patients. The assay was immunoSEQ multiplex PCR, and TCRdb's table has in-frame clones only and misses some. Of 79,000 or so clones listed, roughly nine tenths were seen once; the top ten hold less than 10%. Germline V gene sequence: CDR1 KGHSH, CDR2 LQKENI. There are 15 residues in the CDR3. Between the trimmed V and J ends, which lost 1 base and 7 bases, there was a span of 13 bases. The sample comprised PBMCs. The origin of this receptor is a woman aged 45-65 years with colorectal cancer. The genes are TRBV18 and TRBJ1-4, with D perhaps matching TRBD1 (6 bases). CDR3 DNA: TGTGCCAGCTCACCACTCAACCTAGGGGGTGAAAAACTGTTTTTT. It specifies CASSPLNLGGEKLFF.